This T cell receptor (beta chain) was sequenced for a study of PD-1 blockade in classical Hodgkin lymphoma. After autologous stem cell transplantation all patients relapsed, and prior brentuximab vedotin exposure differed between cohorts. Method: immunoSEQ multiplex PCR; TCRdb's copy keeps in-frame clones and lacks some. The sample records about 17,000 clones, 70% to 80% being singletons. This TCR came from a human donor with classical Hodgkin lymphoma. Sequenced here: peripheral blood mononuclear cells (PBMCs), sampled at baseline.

CDR3 sequence reads: CASSEQRDDAGETQYF. The DNA of the CDR3 is TGTGCCAGCAGTGAGCAGCGGGACGACGCTGGGGAGACCCAGTACTTC. The chain couples TRBV2 to TRBJ2-5; 7 bases fit TRBD2. This CDR3 has 16 amino acids. The germline V gene has CDR1 SNHLY and CDR2 FYNNEI. V lost 3 bases to trimming and J lost 5 bases; unmatched junction nucleotides: 12.